This T cell receptor (beta chain) was sequenced during a study of blood T cell repertoires in COVID-19. With 10 bases removed from V and 3 bases from J, the gap between germline ends came to 17 bases. Germline CDR1 and CDR2: SGHDT and YYEEEE. The CDR3 is 15 amino acids. Methods used by the authors: Reference gene primer amplification yielded estimated nucleated cell counts. Produced via immunoSEQ multiplex PCR; TCRdb's table is partial and in-frame only. That table gives V, J and clone size, and the DNA gave D and trimming. The repertoire includes fewer than 60,000 clones, 70% to 85% of them detected once, and about 25% sits in the top ten.

Sequencing was done on a sample of peripheral blood. This rearrangement joins TRBV5-6 to TRBJ1-6, with D perhaps TRBD1 (6 bases). This TCR was recovered from a man between 65 and 85 years old with acute or convalescent COVID-19. The CDR3 coding sequence is TGTGCCCCCAAGGGGGGGCCTTTCTATAATTCACCCCTCCACTTT. It codes for CAPKGGPFYNSPLHF. Together with reference TRBV5-6 and TRBJ1-6, the CDR3 gives the full variable domain: DAGVTQSPTHLIKTRGQQVTLRCSPKSGHDTVSWYQQALGQGPQFIFQYYEEEERQRGNFPDRFSGHQFPNYSSELNVNALLLGDSALYLCAPKGGPFYNSPLHFGNGTRLTVT.